Below, 26 T cell receptor beta chains from the same sample are listed, as sequenced in a study of blood T cells in healthy people across ages. With a J-beta primer mix and a sample-barcoded 5' primer, a second PCR ran roughly 6 to 11 cycles. From the 5' RACE reads, TCRdb called clonotypes with MiXCR, one entry per CDR3 protein. The sample consists of 1,500,000 or so distinct CDR3 sequences, around 55% of them appearing once. Sequencing was done on a sample of blood. The receptors were sampled from a young man in good health.

V is TRBV28 and J is TRBJ2-2; 10 bases fit TRBD1. Germline CDR1 MDHEN, CDR2 SYDVKM. The CDR3 covers 16 residues. V dropped 5 bases and J dropped 5; count of bases not matched to a gene: 8. CDR3 amino acids: CASSPRTGGLTGELFF. The DNA of the CDR3 is TGTGCCAGCAGTCCGAGGACAGGGGGATTAACCGGGGAGCTGTTTTTT. Together with reference TRBV28 and TRBJ2-2, the CDR3 gives the full variable domain: DVKVTQSSRYLVKRTGEKVFLECVQDMDHENMFWYRQDPGLGLRLIYFSYDVKMKEKGDIPEGYSVSREKKERFSLILESASTNQTSMYLCASSPRTGGLTGELFFGEGSRLTVL.

With regard to this clonotype: One end of the junction is discordant with germline, which a read error may explain. The chain recombines TRBV12-3 or TRBV12-4 with TRBJ1-2; D gene unclear. The CDR3 has 12 amino acids. The CDR3 sequence: CAGSLINSGYTF. The CDR3 DNA is TGTGCCGGCAGTCTGATTAACTCTGGCTACACCTTC.

J is TRBJ2-2 and V is TRBV25-1; 7 bases align to TRBD2. The ends lost 5 bases at V and 4 bases at J; junction bases unmatched: 7. Germline V CDR1 and CDR2: MGHDK, SYGVNS. The CDR3 loop spans 15 amino acids. The CDR3 protein is CASSKTSRVTGELFF. CDR3 DNA sequence: TGTGCCAGCAGTAAGACTAGCAGGGTCACCGGGGAGCTGTTTTTT.

The rearrangement links TRBV4-2 to TRBJ2-6; weak D call: TRBD1 (6 bases). CDR1 and CDR2 from the germline V gene are LGHNA and YNFKEQ. The CDR3 is made up of 18 amino acids. V lost 0 bases to trimming and J lost 0 bases, with 12 bases between them. CDR3 DNA sequence: TGTGCCAGCAGCCAAGAGGACAGCACTAACTCTGGGGCCAACGTCCTGACTTTC. It encodes CASSQEDSTNSGANVLTF.

The chain recombines TRBV7-2 with TRBJ2-1, with D perhaps TRBD1 (5 bases). The end of the DNA aligns better with TRBJ2-7, so the J call may be wrong. This CDR3 spans 15 amino acids. From germline, CDR1 is SGHTA and CDR2 FQGNSA. The CDR3 DNA follows: TGTGCCAGCAGCTTAGGCAGGGCCCAATACAATGAGCAGTACTTC. Protein product: CASSLGRAQYNEQYF.

V and J are TRBV10-3 and TRBJ1-1, with D unclear. CDR3 size: 12 residues. Germline loops: CDR1 ENHRY, CDR2 SYGVKD. Trimming removed 8 bases from V and 0 bases from J, with 7 bases in between. Here the CDR3 reads CAIAGMNTEAFF. The DNA for the CDR3 is TGTGCCATCGCAGGCATGAACACTGAAGCTTTCTTT.

The chain links TRBV2 to TRBJ2-1; D is ambiguous. V was clipped by 6 bases and J by 9 bases, with 12 bases between them. CDR1 SNHLY and CDR2 FYNNEI come from the germline V gene. The CDR3 covers 12 residues. CDR3 sequence reads: CASSPALFEQFF. CDR3 DNA: TGTGCCAGCAGCCCGGCCCTTTTTGAGCAGTTCTTC.

The chain recombines TRBV12-3 or TRBV12-4 with TRBJ1-5, with 7 bases lining up with TRBD1. J lost 2 bases, V lost 2 bases, and 9 bases had no gene match. CDR3 length: 17 amino acids. The CDR3 spells CASSLLAQGVGNQPQHF. CDR3 nucleotides: TGTGCCAGCAGTTTACTCGCTCAGGGGGTTGGCAATCAGCCCCAGCATTTT.

The chain is built from TRBV4-1 and TRBJ2-5; TRBD2 matches at 7 bases. The CDR3 length is 17 residues. V shed 2 bases and J 5 bases; nucleotides not matched to a gene: 14. Germline V gene sequence: CDR1 MGHRA, CDR2 YSYEKL. The CDR3 loop reads CASSQRTSDLVVETQYF. CDR3 nucleotide sequence: TGCGCCAGCAGCCAAAGAACTAGCGACCTGGTGGTGGAGACCCAGTACTTC.

This chain's CDR3 is CSARHRGSAEQFF. The CDR3, as DNA: TGCAGTGCTAGACACAGGGGAAGTGCTGAGCAGTTCTTC. The chain carries TRBV20-1 and TRBJ2-1; TRBD1 aligns across 7 bases. V was pared by 2 bases and J by 9 bases, with 7 bases of the junction left unmatched. This CDR3 has 13 residues. The germline V gene has CDR1 DFQATT and CDR2 SNEGSKA (reference sequence).

This clonotype has just one count. The chain recombines TRBV29-1 with TRBJ1-2; possible D gene TRBD1, 5 bases. The CDR3 runs 16 residues. V lost 4 bases and J 0 bases, leaving 18 bases between the germline ends. CDR1 and CDR2 from the germline V gene are SQVTM and ANQGSEA. The CDR3 sequence is CSVGSLDKISNYGYTF. DNA of the CDR3: TGCAGCGTTGGAAGTTTGGACAAGATCTCTAACTATGGCTACACCTTC.

Worth noting for this clonotype: An end of the junction differs from the germline gene, which may be a read error. The CDR3 spells CPSSPTPTYEQYF. CDR3 bases: TGTCCCAGCAGCCCAACCCCTACCTACGAGCAGTACTTC. The V and J genes are TRBV4-2 and TRBJ2-7; the D is unclear. Germline V gene lookup returns CDR1 LGHNA and CDR2 YNFKEQ. This CDR3 has 13 residues.

The DNA for the CDR3 is TGCGCCAGCAGTGCGCGGGACAGCGGTAATAGGGAAGCTTTCTTT. Amino acids: CASSARDSGNREAFF. This chain joins TRBV10-2 and TRBJ1-1, with 7 bases aligning to TRBD1. Germline V lookup: CDR1 WSHSY, CDR2 SAAADI. The length of the CDR3 is 15 residues. With 4 bases clipped from V and 8 bases from J, the junction kept 13 bases outside the gene matches.

This clonotype was counted only a few times. This may arise from a read error, as a much more abundant clone is one base away. The J gene is TRBJ2-5, the V gene TRBV29-1, with 7 bases identical to TRBD1. V dropped 6 bases and J dropped 3; count of bases not matched to a gene: 4. From germline, CDR1 is SQVTM and CDR2 ANQGSEA. The CDR3 extends over 12 amino acids. The DNA for the CDR3 is TGCAGCGTATCAGGGGGAGAAGAGACCCAGTACTTC. Its protein product is CSVSGGEETQYF.

CDR3 bases: TGCAGTAATCGACTCGTCAATGAGCAGTTCTTC. It codes for CSNRLVNEQFF. The rearrangement links TRBV20-1 to TRBJ2-1; D unclear. Germline assignment: CDR1 DFQATT and CDR2 SNEGSKA (reference sequence). V was pared by 8 bases and J by 6 bases, with 11 bases between. The CDR3 totals 11 residues.

The chain combines TRBV12-3 or TRBV12-4 with TRBJ2-6, with D possibly being TRBD1 (6 bases). Trimming cost V 6 bases and J 0 bases, with 12 bases left between them. The CDR3 covers 16 residues. CDR3 in amino acids: CASRWTAISGANVLTF. The CDR3 region has the DNA TGTGCCAGCAGGTGGACAGCCATCTCTGGGGCCAACGTCCTGACTTTC.

This clonotype was observed a handful of times. The CDR3 DNA is TGTGCCAGCAGTAGACGGCGGGGGGGGACAGAGACCCAGTACTTC. It yields the protein CASSRRRGGTETQYF. The chain combines TRBV12-3 or TRBV12-4 with TRBJ2-5; the match to TRBD2 covers 9 bases. J lost 4 bases, V lost 5 bases, and 8 bases had no gene match. The CDR3 has 15 amino acids.

The chain employs TRBV20-1 and TRBJ2-1; D possibly corresponds to TRBD2 (5 bases). The CDR3 is 12 residues long. Germline CDR1 DFQATT, CDR2 SNEGSKA (reference sequence). Trimming took off 3 bases at V and 10 bases at J, with 13 bases between the two ends. The CDR3 nucleotides read TGCAGTGCTAGCACAAACAGAGGGGAGCAGTTCTTC. Its protein product is CSASTNRGEQFF.

The genes are TRBV4-2 and TRBJ2-1; a possible D gene is TRBD2 (6 bases). Gene TRBJ2-7 matches the end of the DNA better, so the J call may be wrong. Per germline, CDR1 LGHNA and CDR2 YNFKEQ. The CDR3 extends over 15 amino acids. The CDR3 is CASSQDSGGVYEQYF. The CDR3 DNA is TGTGCCAGCAGCCAAGACTCCGGGGGAGTCTACGAGCAGTACTTC.

This rearrangement joins TRBV5-6 to TRBJ2-2; D gene unclear. Germline V gives CDR1 SGHDT, CDR2 YYEEEE. Trimming cost V 4 bases and J 7 bases, with 14 bases left between them. CDR3 length equals 14 residues. CDR3 nucleotides: TGTGCCAGCAGCCGTAACGTCGTAGACGGGGAGCTGTTTTTT. Its protein product is CASSRNVVDGELFF.

The chain joins TRBV7-2 to TRBJ2-7; 8 bases align to TRBD2. The tail of the sequence fits TRBJ2-5 better, so the J call may be wrong. The CDR3 loop spans 16 amino acids. Germline V lookup: CDR1 SGHTA, CDR2 FQGNSA. CDR3 amino acids: CASSRGGALYGETQYF. The CDR3, as DNA: TGTGCCAGCAGCCGGGGGGGCGCCCTATATGGAGAGACCCAGTACTTC.

The CDR3 is CSAGAGQTYEQYF. In nucleotides, the CDR3 is TGCAGTGCTGGGGCGGGACAGACGTACGAGCAGTACTTC. The gene calls are TRBV20-1 and TRBJ2-5, with a possible D match to TRBD1 (7 bases). The J call may not be correct, given that the DNA end is closer to TRBJ2-7. Germline loops: CDR1 DFQATT, CDR2 SNEGSKA (reference sequence). This CDR3 is 13 amino acids long.

V is TRBV28 and J is TRBJ2-4; tentative D call: TRBD2 (5 bases). TRBJ2-7 matches the DNA end more closely, so the J call is doubtful. The CDR3 spans 15 residues. Germline CDR1 reads MDHEN; CDR2 reads SYDVKM. In DNA, the CDR3 is TGTGCCAGCAGCAACACTAGGAGTTCTCCCTACGAGCAGTACTTC. Translation gives CASSNTRSSPYEQYF.

This clonotype has just a few counts. This chain links TRBV11-2 with TRBJ1-2; possible D gene TRBD1, 5 bases. Germline CDR1 is SGHAT and CDR2 is FQNNGV. Trimming cost V 5 bases and J 6 bases, with 13 bases left between them. This CDR3 has 13 residues. CDR3 region: CASSPMGEDGYTF. In DNA, the CDR3 is TGTGCCAGCAGCCCGATGGGGGAGGATGGCTACACCTTC.

The gene calls are TRBV3-1 and TRBJ2-4; 9 nucleotides match TRBD1. Germline loops: CDR1 LGHDT, CDR2 YNNKEL (reference sequence). The CDR3 runs to 14 residues. J was trimmed by 13 bases and V by 7 bases; bases with no gene match: 14. The CDR3 loop is CASTTAMGQGQQYF. The CDR3 DNA reads TGTGCCAGCACCACCGCAATGGGACAGGGACAGCAGTACTTC.

A few counts support this clonotype. This chain links TRBV7-9 with TRBJ1-2, with 9 bases identical to TRBD1. CDR3 length: 17 amino acids. The ends lost 5 bases at V and 4 bases at J; junction bases unmatched: 14. Germline assignment: CDR1 SEHNR and CDR2 FQNEAQ (reference sequence). In DNA, the CDR3 is TGTGCCAGCAGCCCGGACAGGGGAAAGGAGGGAACCTATGGCTACACCTTC. Translating it yields CASSPDRGKEGTYGYTF.